This section outlines one T cell receptor beta chain sequence together with its context. Its antigen is currently unknown. This sample was included in a study of T cell clonotyping in hematopoietic cell transplantation. Study-level results: Broader posttransplant TCR repertoire diversity was predicted by graft donor and pretransplant recipient Inverse Simpson Index values. CD4 and CD8 repertoire contributions could not be separated without sorting. At the given depth, recipient repertoires were over 95% de novo clonotypes.

Trimming cost V 0 bases and J 7 bases, with 10 bases left between them. Per germline, CDR1 ENHRY and CDR2 SYGVKD. The CDR3 loop spans 14 amino acids. Assay: immunoSEQ multiplex PCR; the TCRdb copy retains only in-frame clones and omits some. The sample consists of 16,000 or so clones, approximately 91% of them appearing once. The chain couples TRBV10-3 to TRBJ1-3; D unresolved. Sequenced sample: peripheral blood mononuclear cells. The TCR was taken from a middle-aged man in good health. Some clones in this sample may be carry-over from other donors' samples. CDR3 protein: CAISESSGGNTIYF. The CDR3 DNA is TGTGCCATCAGTGAGTCCTCAGGAGGGAACACCATATATTTT.